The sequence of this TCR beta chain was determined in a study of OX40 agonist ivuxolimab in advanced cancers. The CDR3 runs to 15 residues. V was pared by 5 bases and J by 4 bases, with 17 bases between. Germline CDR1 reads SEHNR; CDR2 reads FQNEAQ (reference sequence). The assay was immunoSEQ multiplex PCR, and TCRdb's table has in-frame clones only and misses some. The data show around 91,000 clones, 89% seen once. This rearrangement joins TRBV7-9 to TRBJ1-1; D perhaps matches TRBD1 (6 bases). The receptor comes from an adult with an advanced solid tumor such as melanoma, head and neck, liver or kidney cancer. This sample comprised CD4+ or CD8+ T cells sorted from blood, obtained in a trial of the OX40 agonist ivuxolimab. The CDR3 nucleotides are TGTGCCAGCAGCCTCCGGAGGGGGGTTACCACTGAAGCTTTCTTT. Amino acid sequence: CASSLRRGVTTEAFF.